This T cell receptor (beta chain) was profiled in a study of vaccination effects on CD4 cells after COVID-19. Turning to the study itself: Vaccine administered to participants consisted of two doses of either BNT162b2 or mRNA-1273.

A word on this clone: Its cognate antigen is unknown. An end of the junction does not agree with germline; a read error may underlie this.

Findings of the study overall: By a late point after vaccination, infection- and vaccine-induced clones had shrunk markedly through clonal contraction.

Expansion with viral peptide pools was applied to antigen-specific CD4+ T cells by the ViraFEST assay prior to sequencing. When 10 to 11 days of culture had elapsed, CD4+ T cells were isolated. Nucleocapsid antibodies stayed negative before and after vaccination, showing no earlier SARS-CoV-2 infection. With around 9.4 ug/ml peptides and about 10 IU/ml IL-2, a few million PBMC per well were cultured. Half-medium changes using IL-2 medium occurred on days 3 and 7. The germline CDR1 and CDR2 sequences are LNHDA and SQIVND (reference sequence). This CDR3 comprises 15 residues. Profiling relied on immunoSEQ multiplex PCR, and the TCRdb table lists in-frame clones only, not all of them. In the table there are approximately 40,000 clones, around 68% of which are singletons.

This sequence joins TRBV19 and TRBJ1-1; TRBD1 agrees at 8 bases. The sample was CD4+ T cells from PBMCs cultured with SARS-CoV-2 spike peptides, taken before COVID-19 vaccination. This TCR came from a human donor who received a COVID-19 vaccine. CDR3 in amino acids: CASSTLMDRAREVFF. The CDR3 DNA follows: TGTGCCAGTAGTACCCTAATGGACAGGGCAAGGGAAGTTTTCTTT.